The text below deals with one T cell receptor (beta chain). This sample is drawn from a study of regulatory T cells in long-lasting Graves disease. Noted time point: newly diagnosed GD, antithyroid drugs for less than 3 months. After RNA was extracted from PBMCs, the TCR library was made from it. Building the TCR beta libraries relied on iRepertoire HTBI primers, and CDR3 regions underwent Arm-PCR. A single record per CDR3 protein comes from TCRdb applying MiXCR to the multiplex PCR reads. The table shows 380,000 or so distinct CDR3 sequences, with under 20% occurring only once. From germline, CDR1 is ENHRY and CDR2 SYGVKD. V lost 8 bases, J lost 4 bases, and 14 bases lay in between. The CDR3 runs to 14 residues. These data also formed part of another study, on T cells in Graves' hyperthyroidism and ophthalmopathy. This second study says: Using the HTBI primer set, a first-round RT-PCR was run on the TCR CDR3. With a median lead of roughly 6.8 months before onset, the model predicted ophthalmopathy.

Specimen: peripheral blood mononuclear cells (PBMCs), collected at new diagnosis, from a patient treated with antithyroid drugs. The V and J genes are TRBV10-3 and TRBJ1-4; possible D gene TRBD1, 6 bases. The sequence was obtained from a woman younger than 35 with Graves disease. DNA for the CDR3: TGTGCCATCGGAACAGGGAACTATAATGAAAAACTGTTTTTT. Encoded protein: CAIGTGNYNEKLFF.